This T cell receptor (beta chain) was recovered during a study of blood T cell repertoires in COVID-19. Turning to the study itself: The cDNA or gDNA used as material had been derived from T cells, B-cell-depleted T cells, or PBMCs.

V lost 3 bases and J 7 bases, leaving 15 bases between the germline ends. The CDR3 runs to 13 residues. CDR1 and CDR2 (germline): DFQATT, SNEGSKA (reference sequence). Generated by immunoSEQ multiplex PCR, the TCRdb table keeps only in-frame clones and is missing some. This table holds about 330,000 clones, around 90% found once. Sequencing was done on a sample of peripheral blood. This TCR was sampled from a man aged 30 to 45 with COVID-19, enrolled during active disease. The chain joins TRBV20-1 to TRBJ1-2; D is ambiguous. As DNA, the CDR3 is TGCAGTGCTAGTTTGTCAGGCACTAGTGGCTACACCTTC. It specifies CSASLSGTSGYTF.